The table lists the clone carrying this T cell receptor (beta chain) with a few counts. Using immunoSEQ multiplex PCR, the repertoire was profiled, and TCRdb retains in-frame clones only, with some absent. The repertoire holds fewer than 250,000 clones, with about 91% as singletons. This sample is part of a study of blood T cell repertoires in COVID-19. Study as a whole: The samples span acute and convalescent COVID-19 from the United States, Italy and Spain.

Losses at the gene ends were 2 bases for V and 2 bases for J; bases not matched to a gene: 6. This CDR3 region has 16 residues. In germline, CDR1 is SEHNR, CDR2 FQNEAQ (reference sequence). The sequencing sample was made of PBMCs or T cells enriched from blood (not recorded which). The chain couples TRBV7-9 to TRBJ2-1; TRBD2 matches at 7 bases. The sequence was obtained from a woman aged 45-60 years with acute COVID-19. CDR3 in DNA: TGTGCCAGCAGCTTAAGGAGGACTAGGGCCTACAATGAGCAGTTCTTC. Translating it yields CASSLRRTRAYNEQFF. The full variable domain, rest sourced from reference TRBV7-9 and TRBJ2-1, is DTGVSQNPRHKITKRGQNVTFRCDPISEHNRLYWYRQTLGQGPEFLTYFQNEAQLEKSRLLSDRFSAERPKGSFSTLEIQRTEQGDSAMYLCASSLRRTRAYNEQFFGPGTRLTVL.